This T cell receptor beta chain was sequenced for a study of cytomegalovirus exposure and HLA in healthy donors. Primers: 60 Vbeta forward and 13 Jbeta reverse. Libraries were prepared by immunoSEQ multiplex PCR; TCRdb keeps only in-frame clonotypes and omits some of them. The repertoire holds about 130,000 clones, with about 80% as singletons. The CDR3 totals 19 residues. Trimming took 0 bases from V and 0 from J; bases not matched to a gene: 12. Germline V gene data show CDR1 as SGDLS and CDR2 as YYNGEE. The sequenced sample was PBMCs. The clonotype comes from a man in his thirties or forties in good health and CMV-seropositive. J is TRBJ2-1 and V is TRBV9; 7 nucleotides line up with TRBD1. CDR3 coding DNA: TGTGCCAGCAGCGTAGACTTTTCACAGGGGACCAGCTCCTACAATGAGCAGTTCTTC. Protein product: CASSVDFSQGTSSYNEQFF.